This T cell receptor (beta chain) emerged from a study of blood T cell repertoires in COVID-19. Trimming shortened V by 2 bases and J by 3 bases, and 5 bases separated the two germline ends. The length of the CDR3 is 13 residues. The germline V gene encodes CDR1 KGHDR and CDR2 SFDVKD. Here immunoSEQ multiplex PCR was the method, and the copy in TCRdb shows in-frame clones only, minus some. The sample lists 200,000 to 250,000 clones, 90% occurring once. This sequence was found in a man aged 25-45 years with COVID-19, enrolled during active disease. The source material was peripheral blood. The rearrangement links TRBV24-1 to TRBJ2-3; D is uncertain. This CDR3 is CATSDSGTDTQYF. DNA for the CDR3: TGTGCCACCAGTGATTCGGGTACAGATACGCAGTATTTT.